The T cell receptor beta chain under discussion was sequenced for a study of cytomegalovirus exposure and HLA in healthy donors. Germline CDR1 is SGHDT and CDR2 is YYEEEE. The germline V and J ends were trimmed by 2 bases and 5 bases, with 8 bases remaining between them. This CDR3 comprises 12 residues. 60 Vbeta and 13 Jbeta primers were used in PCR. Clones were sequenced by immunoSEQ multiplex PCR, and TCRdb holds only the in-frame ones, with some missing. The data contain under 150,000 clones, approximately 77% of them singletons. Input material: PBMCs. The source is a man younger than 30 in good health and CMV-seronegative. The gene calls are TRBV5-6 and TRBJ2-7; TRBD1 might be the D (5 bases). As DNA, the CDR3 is TGTGCCAGCAGCTTCAGCAGGGACGAGCAGTACTTC. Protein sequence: CASSFSRDEQYF.